What follows are 8 T cell receptor beta chains derived from one specimen sequenced in a study of CD8+ T cells in alopecia areata. Following extraction, RNA underwent reverse transcription to cDNA, which served as the sequencing template. TCRdb's table, derived via immunoSEQ multiplex PCR, lists solely in-frame clones and lacks some. Of hundreds of thousands of clones in the sample, 57% were seen once. The material sequenced was CD4+ T cells sorted from blood, taken at week 0. The origin of the receptors is a human donor with alopecia areata.

This clone was counted only a few times. V usage is TRBV4-1 and J usage is TRBJ2-3, with TRBD2 identical over 8 bases. This CDR3 has 16 amino acids. Germline lookup yields CDR1 MGHRA and CDR2 YSYEKL. The V segment lost 4 bases and the J segment 2 bases; nucleotides outside the gene matches: 8. The CDR3 region is CASSRFLSGTTDTQYF. CDR3 DNA: TGCGCCAGCAGCCGATTCCTTAGCGGGACCACAGATACGCAGTATTTT.

The V call is TRBV7-9, the J call TRBJ2-6; the match to TRBD1 covers 8 bases. V lost 4 bases, J lost 0 bases, and 8 bases stayed unmatched. This CDR3 is built from 18 residues. Germline CDR1 SEHNR, CDR2 FQNEAQ (reference sequence). The CDR3 spells CASSYQTGDSSGANVLTF. The CDR3 nucleotides are TGTGCCAGCAGCTACCAGACAGGGGACTCCTCTGGGGCCAACGTCCTGACTTTC.

V usage is TRBV7-6 and J usage is TRBJ2-1, with 8 bases aligning to TRBD1. This CDR3 contains 16 residues. Trimming took 0 bases from V and 0 from J; bases not matched to a gene: 1. CDR1 SGHVS and CDR2 FNYEAQ come from the germline V gene. The CDR3 loop is CASSLATGGSYNEQFF. DNA of the CDR3: TGTGCCAGCAGCTTAGCTACAGGGGGCTCCTACAATGAGCAGTTCTTC.

The chain links TRBV5-1 to TRBJ1-1; TRBD1 might be the D (6 bases). The ends were cut back, 0 bases at V and 4 bases at J, with 13 bases in the middle. This CDR3 region has 15 residues. Germline V gives CDR1 SGHRS, CDR2 YFSETQ. The CDR3 DNA follows: TGCGCCAGCAGCTTGGTGGACAGCTCCGGCACTGAAGCTTTCTTT. Translating gives CASSLVDSSGTEAFF. The full variable domain, completed using reference TRBV5-1 and TRBJ1-1, is KAGVTQTPRYLIKTRGQQVTLSCSPISGHRSVSWYQQTPGQGLQFLFEYFSETQRNKGNFPGRFSGRQFSNSRSEMNVSTLELGDSALYLCASSLVDSSGTEAFFGQGTRLTVV.

The chain combines TRBV9 with TRBJ2-6; D gene ambiguous. The CDR3 loop spans 14 amino acids. Per germline, CDR1 SGDLS and CDR2 YYNGEE. V was trimmed by 2 bases and J by 2 bases, leaving 5 bases between them. The CDR3 here is CASSVDPGANVLTF. CDR3 nucleotide sequence: TGTGCCAGCAGCGTGGATCCTGGGGCCAACGTCCTGACTTTC.

This sequence joins TRBV29-1 and TRBJ2-1, with 10 nucleotides matching TRBD1. Losses at the gene ends were 5 bases for V and 2 bases for J; bases not matched to a gene: 6. Germline V gene data show CDR1 as SQVTM and CDR2 as ANQGSEA. The CDR3 has 15 amino acids. CDR3 amino acids: CSVYSGTGAYNEQFF. The CDR3 DNA reads TGCAGCGTTTACTCCGGGACAGGGGCCTACAATGAGCAGTTCTTC.

The chain links TRBV23-1 to TRBJ2-5, with unresolved D. The end of the DNA fits TRBJ2-7 better, so the J call may be wrong. Being an ORF, TRBV23-1 has a function that is uncertain. The CDR3 consists of 19 residues. The CDR3 loop reads CASSQSSPSVKDGSYEQYF. The CDR3 DNA is TGCGCCAGCAGTCAATCATCCCCATCTGTGAAGGACGGCTCCTACGAGCAGTACTTC.

Points on this clone: A much bigger clone sits one base away, suggesting this may be a read error. This chain links TRBV7-2 with TRBJ2-2; 8 bases are a match to TRBD2. This CDR3 is built from 16 residues. Germline CDR1 reads SGHTA; CDR2 reads FQGNSA. CDR3 in amino acids: CASSFPRGGNTGEPFF. The CDR3 DNA follows: TGTGCCAGCAGCTTTCCCCGGGGGGGGAACACCGGGGAGCCGTTTTTT.